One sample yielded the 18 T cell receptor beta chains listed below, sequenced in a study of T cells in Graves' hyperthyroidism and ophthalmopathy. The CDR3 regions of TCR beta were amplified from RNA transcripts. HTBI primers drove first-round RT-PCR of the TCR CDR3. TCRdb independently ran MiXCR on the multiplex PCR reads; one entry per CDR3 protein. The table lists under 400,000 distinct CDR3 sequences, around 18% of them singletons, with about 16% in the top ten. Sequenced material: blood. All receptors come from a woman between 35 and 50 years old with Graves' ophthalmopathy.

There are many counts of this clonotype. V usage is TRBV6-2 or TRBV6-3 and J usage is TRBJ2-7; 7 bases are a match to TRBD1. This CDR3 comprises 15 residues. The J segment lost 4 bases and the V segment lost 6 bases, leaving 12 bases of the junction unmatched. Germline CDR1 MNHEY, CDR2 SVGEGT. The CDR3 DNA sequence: TGTGCCAGCAGACGGCCGGGACAGATACCGTACGAGCAGTACTTC. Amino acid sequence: CASRRPGQIPYEQYF.

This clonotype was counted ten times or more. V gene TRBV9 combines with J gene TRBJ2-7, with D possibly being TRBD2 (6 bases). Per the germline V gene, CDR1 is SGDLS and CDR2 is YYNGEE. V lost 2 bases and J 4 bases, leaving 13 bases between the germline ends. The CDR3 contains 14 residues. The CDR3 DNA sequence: TGTGCCAGCAGCGTTGCCGGGAGTGGATACGAGCAGTACTTC. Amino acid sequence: CASSVAGSGYEQYF.

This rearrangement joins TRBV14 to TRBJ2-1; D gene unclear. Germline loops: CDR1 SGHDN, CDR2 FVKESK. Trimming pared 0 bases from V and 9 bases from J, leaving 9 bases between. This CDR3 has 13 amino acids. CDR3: CASSQELLGEQFF. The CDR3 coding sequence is TGTGCCAGCAGCCAAGAACTTCTTGGTGAGCAGTTCTTC.

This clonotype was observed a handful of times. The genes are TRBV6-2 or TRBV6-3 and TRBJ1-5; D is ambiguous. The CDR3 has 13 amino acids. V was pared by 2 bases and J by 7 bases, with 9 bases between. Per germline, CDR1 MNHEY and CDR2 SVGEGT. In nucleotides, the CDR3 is TGTGCCAGCAGTTACGAAGCGAGACAGCCCCAGCATTTT. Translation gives CASSYEARQPQHF.

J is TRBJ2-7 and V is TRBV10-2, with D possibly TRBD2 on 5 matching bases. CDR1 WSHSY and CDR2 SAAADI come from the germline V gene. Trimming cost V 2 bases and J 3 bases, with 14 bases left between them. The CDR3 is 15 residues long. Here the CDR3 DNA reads TGCGCCAGCAGTGAGGGAGACTACTACTTCTACGAGCAGTACTTC. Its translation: CASSEGDYYFYEQYF.

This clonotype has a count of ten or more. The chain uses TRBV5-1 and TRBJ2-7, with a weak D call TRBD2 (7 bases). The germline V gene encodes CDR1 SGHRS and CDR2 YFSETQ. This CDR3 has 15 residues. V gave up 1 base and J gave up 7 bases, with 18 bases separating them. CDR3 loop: CASSLIGGRDGEQYF. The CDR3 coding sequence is TGCGCCAGCAGCTTGATCGGGGGGCGGGATGGGGAGCAGTACTTC.

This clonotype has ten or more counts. The CDR3 sequence: CASSRDRVSYEQYF. The CDR3 DNA follows: TGTGCCAGCAGCCGGGACAGGGTCTCCTACGAGCAGTACTTC. The chain uses TRBV7-2 and TRBJ2-7, with 9 bases identical to TRBD1. From germline, CDR1 is SGHTA and CDR2 FQGNSA. There are 14 residues in the CDR3. J was trimmed by 0 bases and V by 5 bases; bases with no gene match: 2.

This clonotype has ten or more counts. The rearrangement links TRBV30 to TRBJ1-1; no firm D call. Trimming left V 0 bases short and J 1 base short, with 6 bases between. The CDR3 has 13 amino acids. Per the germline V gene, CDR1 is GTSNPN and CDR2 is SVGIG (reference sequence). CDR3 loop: CAWSVLPNTEAFF. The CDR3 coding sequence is TGTGCCTGGAGTGTACTACCGAACACTGAAGCTTTCTTT.

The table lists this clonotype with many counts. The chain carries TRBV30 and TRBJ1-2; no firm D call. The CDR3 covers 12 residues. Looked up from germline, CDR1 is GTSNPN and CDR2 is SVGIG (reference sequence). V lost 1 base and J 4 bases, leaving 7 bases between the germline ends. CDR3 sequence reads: CAWSANSYGYTF. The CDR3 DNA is TGTGCCTGGAGTGCAAACAGCTATGGCTACACCTTC.

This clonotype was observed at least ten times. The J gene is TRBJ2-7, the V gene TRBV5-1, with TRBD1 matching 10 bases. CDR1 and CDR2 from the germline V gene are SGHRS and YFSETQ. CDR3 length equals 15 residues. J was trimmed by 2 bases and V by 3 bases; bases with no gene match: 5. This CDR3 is CASSSFGQGAYEQYF. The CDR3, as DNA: TGCGCCAGCAGCTCTTTCGGACAGGGGGCCTACGAGCAGTACTTC. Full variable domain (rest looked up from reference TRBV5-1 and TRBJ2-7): KAGVTQTPRYLIKTRGQQVTLSCSPISGHRSVSWYQQTPGQGLQFLFEYFSETQRNKGNFPGRFSGRQFSNSRSEMNVSTLELGDSALYLCASSSFGQGAYEQYFGPGTRLTVT.

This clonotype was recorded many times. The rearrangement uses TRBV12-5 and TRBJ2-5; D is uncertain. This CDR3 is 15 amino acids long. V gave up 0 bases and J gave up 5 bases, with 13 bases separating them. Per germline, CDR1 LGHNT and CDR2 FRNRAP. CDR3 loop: CASGLVPTLRETQYF. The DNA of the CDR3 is TGTGCTAGTGGTTTGGTACCGACCCTCCGGGAGACCCAGTACTTC. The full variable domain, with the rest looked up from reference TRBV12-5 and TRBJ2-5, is DARVTQTPRHKVTEMGQEVTMRCQPILGHNTVFWYRQTMMQGLELLAYFRNRAPLDDSGMPKDRFSAEMPDATLATLKIQPSEPRDSAVYFCASGLVPTLRETQYFGPGTRLLVL.

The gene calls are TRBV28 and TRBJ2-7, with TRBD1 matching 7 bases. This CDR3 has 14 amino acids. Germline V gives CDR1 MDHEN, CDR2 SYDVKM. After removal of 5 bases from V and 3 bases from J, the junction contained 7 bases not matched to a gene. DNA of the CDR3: TGTGCCAGCAGTCTCTCGGGACAGCACTACGAGCAGTACTTC. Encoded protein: CASSLSGQHYEQYF.

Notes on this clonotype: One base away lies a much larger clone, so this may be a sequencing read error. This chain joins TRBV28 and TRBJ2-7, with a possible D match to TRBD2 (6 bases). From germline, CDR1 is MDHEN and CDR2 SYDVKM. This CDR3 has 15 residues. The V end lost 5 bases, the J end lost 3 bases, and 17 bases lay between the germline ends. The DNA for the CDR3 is TGTGCCAGCAGTCCATATTCTAGCGCGCTCTACGAGCAGTACTTC. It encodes CASSPYSSALYEQYF.

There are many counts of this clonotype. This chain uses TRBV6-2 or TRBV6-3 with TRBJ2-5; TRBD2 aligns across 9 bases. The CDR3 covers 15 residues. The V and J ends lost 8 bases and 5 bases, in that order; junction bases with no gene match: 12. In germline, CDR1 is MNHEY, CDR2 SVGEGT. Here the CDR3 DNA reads TGTGCCAGCTCAACCCGGCGGGAGGGGAGGGAGACCCAGTACTTC. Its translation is CASSTRREGRETQYF.

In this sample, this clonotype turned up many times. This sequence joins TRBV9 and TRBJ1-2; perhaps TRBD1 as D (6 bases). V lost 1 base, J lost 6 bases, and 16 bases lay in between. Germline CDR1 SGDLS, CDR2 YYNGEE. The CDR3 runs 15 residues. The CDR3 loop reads CASSVMVGGADGYTF. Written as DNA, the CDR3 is TGTGCCAGCAGCGTAATGGTTGGGGGGGCGGATGGCTACACCTTC. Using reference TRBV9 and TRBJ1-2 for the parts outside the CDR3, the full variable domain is DSGVTQTPKHLITATGQRVTLRCSPRSGDLSVYWYQQSLDQGLQFLIQYYNGEERAKGNILERFSAQQFPDLHSELNLSSLELGDSALYFCASSVMVGGADGYTFGSGTRLTVV.

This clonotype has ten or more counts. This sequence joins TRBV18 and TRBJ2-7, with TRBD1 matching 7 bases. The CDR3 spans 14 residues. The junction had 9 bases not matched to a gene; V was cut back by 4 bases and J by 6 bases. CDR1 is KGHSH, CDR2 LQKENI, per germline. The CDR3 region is CASSLSEGAVEQYF. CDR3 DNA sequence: TGTGCCAGCTCACTTTCAGAGGGGGCGGTCGAGCAGTACTTC.

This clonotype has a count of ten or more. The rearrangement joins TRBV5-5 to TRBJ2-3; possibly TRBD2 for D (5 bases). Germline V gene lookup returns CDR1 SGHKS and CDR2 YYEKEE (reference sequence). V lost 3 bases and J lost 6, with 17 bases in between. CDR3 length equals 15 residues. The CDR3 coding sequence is TGTGCCAGCAGCTCGGCGGGTCTATTCACGGATACGCAGTATTTT. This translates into CASSSAGLFTDTQYF.

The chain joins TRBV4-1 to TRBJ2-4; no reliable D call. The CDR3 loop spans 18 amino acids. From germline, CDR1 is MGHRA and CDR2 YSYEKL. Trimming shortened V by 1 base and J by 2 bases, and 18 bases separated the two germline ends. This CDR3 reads CASSQVWWGIGTKNIQYF. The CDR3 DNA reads TGCGCCAGCAGCCAAGTTTGGTGGGGAATCGGCACCAAAAACATTCAGTACTTC.